This T cell receptor (beta chain) was sequenced for a study of high-grade serous ovarian cancer treatment subgroups (dated by TCRdb to the early 2020s). Study-wide context: Sequencing yielded a mean of about 14,000 reads and more than 6,000 unique TCR beta rearrangements per sample. The cohort comprised about 30 patients: around 10 with no residual disease after primary surgery (R0), around 10 excellent NACT responders, and around 10 poor NACT responders. In total there were around 99 samples, since every patient provided one primary tumor sample and two metastatic tumor samples. The study profiled TCR beta repertoires in high-grade serous ovarian cancer patients grouped by complete gross resection or neoadjuvant chemotherapy response under a laparoscopic triage algorithm.

Tumor samples were collected prior to definitive surgery or chemotherapy. Genomic DNA extraction was performed by the MD Anderson Biospecimen Extraction Resource, and TCR sequencing was carried out by the MD Anderson Cancer Genomics Laboratory. The 100 or so tumor samples were subjected to high-throughput TCR profiling using ImmunoSEQ. The authors processed their data as follows. The repertoire diversity metrics included richness (unique productive sequences), clonality, evenness and relatedness, and the Bhattacharyya coefficient was used to measure similarity between samples. A sensitivity analysis that removed TCRs with fewer than two reads produced consistent conclusions. Sourced from immuneACCESS, this table was stored by TCRdb with only in-frame sequences that have V and J called. A share of the clones is absent; for the studies checked, an unresolved V gene accounts for under half, and the remainder has no known explanation. From that table come the V and J calls and clone size; the DNA was used to work out D and trimming. Within this sample are more than 9,500 clones, with just over 85% of them counted one time only. The ten largest clonotypes hold under 3% of the sample.

This clone was observed a single time. The specificity of this receptor is unknown. Base qualities were left out, and no much larger clone turns up one base away. Counted from cysteine to phenylalanine, this CDR3 has 13 amino acids. Only CDR3 DNA remains: 39 bases, in frame from the first base. CDR1 SEHNR and CDR2 FQNEAQ were looked up in the germline V gene (reference sequence). V is trimmed back by 6 bases and J by 3 bases, and the junction contains 3 bases that no gene match accounts for. Summary of the overall study and its limitations: TCR clonal relatedness was found to be positively correlated with neoantigen level and, by trend, with copy number variation and mutation load derived from whole-genome sequencing. Spatial information was not captured by bulk tumor TCR sequencing, so insight into HGSC tumor complexity and diversity was limited. TCR repertoire analyses focused on CDR3; CDR1 and CDR2 were not analyzed. Repertoire similarity ranging from roughly 0.095 to 0.85 was observed between tumors from the same patient, whereas almost no similarity was observed between different patients.

The sequenced material came from tumor tissue. The sequence was obtained from a human donor with high-grade serous ovarian cancer. The sequence links TRBV7-9 to TRBJ2-3, with 7 bases in between that match TRBD1. The nucleotides are TGTGCCAGCAGAGACAGGGCGACAGATACGCAGTATTTT. Its protein reads: CASRDRATDTQYF. Reference TRBV7-9 and TRBJ2-3 genes cover what lies past the CDR3, so the full variable domain is DTGVSQNPRHKITKRGQNVTFRCDPISEHNRLYWYRQTLGQGPEFLTYFQNEAQLEKSRLLSDRFSAERPKGSFSTLEIQRTEQGDSAMYLCASRDRATDTQYFGPGTRLTVL.